This T cell receptor beta chain appears in the sequencing data of a study of shared clonotypes between healthy human individuals. Produced via immunoSEQ multiplex PCR; TCRdb's table is partial and in-frame only. This sample has some 1.4 million clones, with 96% found just once. Findings and caveats of the study: Naive subsets typically showed greater estimated richness than memory subsets.

With regard to this clone: Its specificity is unknown. This sample includes further DNA sequences coding for the same CDR3.

This CDR3 is 15 amino acids long. Germline CDR1 MDHEN, CDR2 SYDVKM. Trimming took off 3 bases at V and 0 bases at J, with 9 bases between the two ends. The sample consisted of naive CD4+ T cells sorted from blood. Sample subset: CD45RA+ positively selected. The gene calls are TRBV28 and TRBJ1-3; the D gene is possibly TRBD1 (6 bases). This sequence originates from a young man in good health. The DNA for the CDR3 is TGTGCCAGCAGTTTCGGGGGCTACTCTGGAAACACCATATATTTT. This gives the protein CASSFGGYSGNTIYF. The full variable domain, its missing parts supplied by reference TRBV28 and TRBJ1-3, is DVKVTQSSRYLVKRTGEKVFLECVQDMDHENMFWYRQDPGLGLRLIYFSYDVKMKEKGDIPEGYSVSREKKERFSLILESASTNQTSMYLCASSFGGYSGNTIYFGEGSWLTVV.